This passage covers 22 T cell receptor beta chains from one sample sequenced in a study of blood T cell repertoires in COVID-19. Profiling relied on immunoSEQ multiplex PCR, and the TCRdb table lists in-frame clones only, not all of them. The sample consists of over 300,000 clones, roughly 85% of them appearing once. The sample taken for sequencing was peripheral blood. These receptors were collected from a human donor in a cohort sampled during active COVID-19.

The rearrangement links TRBV6-1 to TRBJ1-6; D perhaps matches TRBD1 (5 bases). CDR1 is MNHNS and CDR2 is SASEGT in the germline V gene. Trimming left V 3 bases short and J 8 bases short, with 11 bases between. This CDR3 has 14 amino acids. CDR3 bases: TGTGCCAGCAGTGATAAGGGGTGGCATTCACCCCTCCACTTT. It specifies CASSDKGWHSPLHF.

The chain employs TRBV6-5 and TRBJ2-7, with 7 bases matching TRBD1. The junction had 4 bases not matched to a gene; V was cut back by 6 bases and J by 2 bases. Germline assignment: CDR1 MNHEY and CDR2 SVGAGI. The CDR3 consists of 13 residues. CDR3 sequence reads: CASRGTAAYEQYF. The CDR3 nucleotides are TGTGCCAGCAGGGGGACAGCCGCCTACGAGCAGTACTTC.

The V and J genes are TRBV9 and TRBJ1-1; 7 nucleotides agree with TRBD1. Trimming took 4 bases from V and 3 from J; bases not matched to a gene: 9. From germline, CDR1 is SGDLS and CDR2 YYNGEE. The CDR3 covers 15 residues. CDR3 loop: CASSLVGGPDTEAFF. The CDR3 DNA follows: TGTGCCAGCAGCTTAGTAGGGGGCCCGGACACTGAAGCTTTCTTT.

This clone was picked up a small number of times. V usage is TRBV6-5 and J usage is TRBJ2-5; D may be TRBD2 (6 bases). V lost 6 bases and J lost 5, with 16 bases in between. The CDR3 covers 14 residues. Germline CDR1 MNHEY, CDR2 SVGAGI. The CDR3 bases are TGTGCCAGCAGAGTTGGGGGGTCGGGGGAGACCCAGTACTTC. This codes for CASRVGGSGETQYF.

This chain connects TRBV3-1 (or the pseudogene TRBV3-2) to TRBJ1-5; 7 bases fit TRBD1. V gave up 3 bases and J gave up 5 bases; unmatched junction bases: 19. Germline lookup yields CDR1 LGHDT and CDR2 YNNKEL (reference sequence). The CDR3 sequence is 19 residues long. The CDR3 loop is CASSHSLGGTAISHQPQHF. CDR3 coding DNA: TGTGCCAGCAGCCACTCCTTAGGCGGGACAGCTATCTCCCATCAGCCCCAGCATTTT.

The gene calls are TRBV19 and TRBJ2-3; 13 nucleotides match TRBD2. CDR3 size: 15 residues. Per germline, CDR1 LNHDA and CDR2 SQIVND (reference sequence). With 6 bases clipped from V and 8 bases from J, the junction kept 8 bases outside the gene matches. CDR3: CASSARRTSGSTQYF. In nucleotides, the CDR3 is TGTGCCAGTAGCGCTAGGAGGACTAGCGGGAGTACGCAGTATTTT.

V is TRBV2 and J is TRBJ2-7; possible D gene TRBD1, 6 bases. Per the germline V gene, CDR1 is SNHLY and CDR2 is FYNNEI. V gave up 6 bases and J gave up 2 bases, with 14 bases separating them. The CDR3 runs to 14 residues. CDR3 DNA sequence: TGTGCCAGCAGACGGGACAACCAAGCCTACGAGCAGTACTTC. It yields the protein CASRRDNQAYEQYF.

The chain recombines TRBV25-1 with TRBJ1-1, with D tentatively TRBD1 (5 bases). Germline CDR1 reads MGHDK; CDR2 reads SYGVNS. Trimming stripped 5 bases from V and 1 base from J, with 14 bases between. This CDR3 region has 15 residues. CDR3 sequence reads: CASSSPREANTEAFF. The CDR3 nucleotides are TGTGCCAGCAGTTCACCCAGGGAGGCGAACACTGAAGCTTTCTTT.

The rearrangement links TRBV6-6 to TRBJ1-1; 7 nucleotides line up with TRBD1. V was pared by 1 base and J by 7 bases, with 6 bases of the junction left unmatched. The CDR3 consists of 14 residues. CDR1 and CDR2 (germline): MNHNY, SVGAGI (reference sequence). The CDR3 DNA reads TGTGCCAGCAGTTACTTGGAGGGGGCGGGTGAAGCTTTCTTT. This sequence encodes CASSYLEGAGEAFF.

The rearrangement links TRBV11-1 to TRBJ2-1; a weak D match, TRBD1 (5 bases). The CDR3 has 13 amino acids. Germline CDR1 and CDR2: SGHAT and FQDESV (reference sequence). The V gene lost 4 bases and the J gene lost 8 bases, with 12 bases spanning the gap. This CDR3 is CASSSQGRDEQFF. Written as DNA, the CDR3 is TGTGCCAGCAGCTCCCAGGGTCGGGATGAGCAGTTCTTC.

V and J are TRBV11-1 and TRBJ2-7; TRBD1 agrees at 12 bases. Germline V gives CDR1 SGHAT, CDR2 FQDESV (reference sequence). V shed 0 bases, J shed 8 bases, and the junction held 5 bases outside the gene matches. The CDR3 consists of 15 residues. CDR3: CASSLAGQGASQQYF. In DNA form, the CDR3 reads TGTGCCAGCAGCTTAGCGGGACAGGGGGCTTCACAGCAGTACTTC.

This chain links TRBV19 with TRBJ2-3; D is unresolved. The CDR3 has 14 amino acids. Germline V gives CDR1 LNHDA, CDR2 SQIVND (reference sequence). V lost 4 bases and J lost 8, with 16 bases in between. The CDR3 DNA is TGTGCCAGTAGTACGTCTCTTAGCTTCGGTACGCAGTATTTT. Translated, it gives CASSTSLSFGTQYF. Full variable domain (missing parts from reference TRBV19 and TRBJ2-3): DGGITQSPKYLFRKEGQNVTLSCEQNLNHDAMYWYRQDPGQGLRLIYYSQIVNDFQKGDIAEGYSVSREKKESFPLTVTSAQKNPTAFYLCASSTSLSFGTQYFGPGTRLTVL.

The chain combines TRBV27 with TRBJ2-2; D ambiguous. The CDR3 has 13 amino acids. Trimming cost V 8 bases and J 0 bases, with 7 bases left between them. Per the germline V gene, CDR1 is MNHEY and CDR2 is SMNVEV (reference sequence). The CDR3 loop is CASVQANTGELFF. The CDR3 coding sequence is TGTGCCAGCGTCCAGGCGAACACCGGGGAGCTGTTTTTT.

The rearrangement links TRBV5-1 to TRBJ2-7, with 7 nucleotides matching TRBD1. Germline CDR1 is SGHRS and CDR2 is YFSETQ. CDR3 length: 15 residues. Trimming took 0 bases from V and 0 from J; bases not matched to a gene: 3. CDR3 residues: CASSLGTGHSYEQYF. Here the CDR3 DNA reads TGCGCCAGCAGCTTGGGGACAGGTCACTCCTACGAGCAGTACTTC.

V gene TRBV5-1 combines with J gene TRBJ1-5; unclear D gene. Germline-derived CDR1 and CDR2 are SGHRS and YFSETQ. This CDR3 comprises 14 residues. V lost 0 bases to trimming and J lost 7 bases, with 11 bases between them. CDR3 in amino acids: CASSLGESRQPQHF. The CDR3 DNA sequence: TGCGCCAGCAGCTTGGGAGAAAGCCGACAGCCCCAGCATTTT. Full variable domain (rest looked up from reference TRBV5-1 and TRBJ1-5): KAGVTQTPRYLIKTRGQQVTLSCSPISGHRSVSWYQQTPGQGLQFLFEYFSETQRNKGNFPGRFSGRQFSNSRSEMNVSTLELGDSALYLCASSLGESRQPQHFGDGTRLSIL.

This clone came up a few times. V gene TRBV5-1 combines with J gene TRBJ1-2, with a possible D match to TRBD1 (5 bases). Trimming left V 0 bases short and J 7 bases short, with 19 bases between. This CDR3 comprises 16 residues. The germline V gene has CDR1 SGHRS and CDR2 YFSETQ. CDR3 nucleotide sequence: TGCGCCAGCAGCTTGGTGGCAGGGCAAGAAGGCTCTGGCTACACCTTC. It yields the protein CASSLVAGQEGSGYTF. Based on the CDR3 plus reference TRBV5-1 and TRBJ1-2, the full variable domain is KAGVTQTPRYLIKTRGQQVTLSCSPISGHRSVSWYQQTPGQGLQFLFEYFSETQRNKGNFPGRFSGRQFSNSRSEMNVSTLELGDSALYLCASSLVAGQEGSGYTFGSGTRLTVV.

V is TRBV7-3 and J is TRBJ1-1, with D tentatively TRBD1 (5 bases). This CDR3 region has 12 residues. V was cut by 4 bases and J by 9 bases, with 12 bases left in between. Per germline, CDR1 SGHTA and CDR2 FQGTGA. CDR3 nucleotide sequence: TGTGCCAGCAGCTCCGCGGGGGGTAAAGCTTTCTTT. It translates to CASSSAGGKAFF.

This sequence joins TRBV2 and TRBJ2-7; 9 bases line up with TRBD2. The CDR3 runs to 14 residues. Trimming at V came to 2 bases and at J to 9 bases, leaving 8 bases not matched to a gene. Germline loops: CDR1 SNHLY, CDR2 FYNNEI. The DNA of the CDR3 is TGTGCCAGCAGTGAAATACTAGCGGGTCGTGGGCAGTACTTC. Protein sequence: CASSEILAGRGQYF.

V gene TRBV19 combines with J gene TRBJ2-5, with a weak D call TRBD1 (6 bases). CDR3 length: 15 residues. In germline, CDR1 is LNHDA, CDR2 SQIVND (reference sequence). V lost 3 bases to trimming and J lost 6 bases, with 17 bases between them. CDR3 sequence reads: CASSILSGARKTQYF. In DNA form, the CDR3 reads TGTGCCAGTAGTATTTTATCAGGGGCGCGGAAGACCCAGTACTTC.

The chain joins TRBV7-3 to TRBJ1-6; 9 bases match TRBD1. The V gene's germline CDR1 is SGHTA and CDR2 FQGTGA. The CDR3 spans 15 residues. With 5 bases clipped from V and 5 bases from J, the junction kept 4 bases outside the gene matches. In nucleotides, the CDR3 is TGTGCCAGCAGCCCTCGGACAGGGGATAATTCACCCCTCCACTTT. It encodes CASSPRTGDNSPLHF.

This clone was detected ten times or more. The chain couples TRBV2 to TRBJ1-4; D gene ambiguous. The V and J ends lost 3 bases and 0 bases respectively, with 11 bases between them. CDR3 size: 16 residues. Germline values: CDR1 SNHLY, CDR2 FYNNEI. CDR3 protein: CASSDGMQTTNEKLFF. CDR3 coding DNA: TGTGCCAGCAGTGATGGCATGCAGACAACTAATGAAAAACTGTTTTTT.

The V gene is TRBV30, the J gene TRBJ1-1; TRBD1 agrees at 7 bases. CDR1 GTSNPN and CDR2 SVGIG come from the germline V gene (reference sequence). V lost 3 bases, J lost 9 bases, and 7 bases stayed unmatched. This CDR3 is 12 amino acids long. In DNA form, the CDR3 reads TGTGCCTGGAGGGTCAGGGGGTTAAAAGCTTTCTTT. It yields the protein CAWRVRGLKAFF.